This T cell receptor (beta chain) is from a study of blood T cells in healthy people across ages. Study-wide results and limits: Long-lived and aged donors differed, with more naive CD4+ cells and higher diversity in the long-lived. The recorded TCR beta diversity per million T cells decreased in a roughly linear manner with age.

Each sample yielded at least 5 micrograms of PBMC total RNA. The second PCR ran roughly 7 to 12 cycles with a sample-barcoded 5' primer and J-beta primers. One entry per CDR3 protein results from TCRdb running MiXCR on the 5' RACE reads. The data hold almost 1 million distinct CDR3 sequences, with roughly 50% observed a single time. The sample holds one count of this clonotype. Its antigen is currently unknown. The source of this sequence is a woman aged 60-75 years in good health. Sequencing used blood.

This CDR3 reads CATSRTKETQYF. As DNA, the CDR3 is TGTGCCACCAGCAGAACTAAAGAGACCCAGTACTTC. V gene TRBV15 combines with J gene TRBJ2-7; D remains ambiguous. The J call may be in error: the DNA end matches TRBJ2-5 better. CDR3 length: 12 amino acids. CDR1 is LNHNV, CDR2 YYDKDF, per germline (reference sequence).